The rows below give T cell receptor beta chains drawn from one sample of a study of OX40 agonist ivuxolimab in advanced cancers. Assay used: immunoSEQ multiplex PCR; TCRdb lists only in-frame clones, some missing. In the table there are tens of thousands of clones, 70% to 90% of which are singletons. This material consisted of CD4+ or CD8+ T cells sorted from blood, taken in a trial of the OX40 agonist ivuxolimab. The receptors stem from an adult with an advanced solid tumor such as melanoma, head and neck, liver or kidney cancer. Both conserved end residues are part of each CDR3. The order of the fields is D gene, V gene, clone size, J gene, CDR3 DNA, CDR3 protein. The D gene is left open where the match is weak. For some rows the clone size is stated as once, few or many, or as a class when expanded; others skip it.

NA	TRBV2	NA	TRBJ2-5	TGTGCCAGCAGTGATAAGTGGGAGACCCAGTACTTC	CASSDKWETQYF
TRBD2	TRBV5-1	few	TRBJ2-5	TGCGCCAGCAGCTCCCAGACTAGCGGAGAGACCCAGTACTTC	CASSSQTSGETQYF
NA	TRBV29-1	NA	TRBJ2-3	TGCAGCTCTCCGGCTAGCGAGGGGGCAGATACGCAGTATTTT	CSSPASEGADTQYF
NA	TRBV7-7	NA	TRBJ2-5	TGTGCCAGCCAGGCAGGTGGGGGAGAGACCCAGTACTTC	CASQAGGGETQYF
NA	TRBV11-2	NA	TRBJ1-1	TGTGCCAGCAGCACGGAGACATTAAGGAACACTGAAGCTTTCTTT	CASSTETLRNTEAFF
NA	TRBV18	NA	TRBJ2-7	TGTGCCAGCTCACCACCCGCAGGGTACGAGCAGTACTTC	CASSPPAGYEQYF
NA	TRBV5-4	NA	TRBJ1-4	TGTGCCAGCAGCTTGGGACGCCAAACTAATGAAAAACTGTTTTTT	CASSLGRQTNEKLFF
NA	TRBV2	NA	TRBJ2-5	TGTGCCAGCACAGGGAACCAAGAGACCCAGTACTTC	CASTGNQETQYF
NA	TRBV5-1	NA	TRBJ2-3	TGCGCCAGCAGCCCCTTCACAGATACGCAGTATTTT	CASSPFTDTQYF
TRBD1	TRBV2	NA	TRBJ1-1	TGTGCCAGCAGCGTACAGGGGGCGGAAGCTTTCTTT	CASSVQGAEAFF
NA	TRBV5-1	NA	TRBJ2-7	TGCGCCAGCAGCTTGATTCCCTACGAGCAGTACTTC	CASSLIPYEQYF
NA	TRBV7-9	few	TRBJ1-3	TGTGCCAGCAGCCTACCCGGAAACACCATATATTTT	CASSLPGNTIYF
NA	TRBV15	NA	TRBJ1-1	TGTGCCACCAGCAGCGATCCACCGGGGACTGAAGCTTTCTTT	CATSSDPPGTEAFF
NA	TRBV5-4	NA	TRBJ1-5	TGTGCCAGCAGCTTGAGGACGGGAACGGACAATCAGCCCCAGCATTTT	CASSLRTGTDNQPQHF
NA	TRBV2	NA	TRBJ1-6	TGTGCCAGCAGACCCGGTGAAGCGCAATATAATTCACCCCTCCACTTT	CASRPGEAQYNSPLHF
TRBD1	TRBV5-4	once	TRBJ1-2	TGTGCCAGCAGCTTCAATGACAGGGGGCGGAGTGGCTACACCTTC	CASSFNDRGRSGYTF
NA	TRBV5-6	NA	TRBJ1-1	TGTGCCAGCAGCTTGGGTCATGGGGGTATGAAGGCTGAAGCTTTCTTT	CASSLGHGGMKAEAFF
NA	TRBV5-1	NA	TRBJ2-1	TGCGCCAGCAGCTTGGCGGAGGGGAGCTCCTACAATGAGCAGTTCTTC	CASSLAEGSSYNEQFF
NA	TRBV18	NA	TRBJ2-5	TGTGCCAGCTCACCGGGGCCACAAGAGACCCAGTACTTC	CASSPGPQETQYF
NA	TRBV11-2	NA	TRBJ1-2	TGTGCCAGCAGCTTAGGACACCATGGCTACACCTTC	CASSLGHHGYTF
NA	TRBV9	NA	TRBJ1-2	TGTGCCAGCAGCGCCCAGGGACACCTAAGTAACTATGGCTACACCTTC	CASSAQGHLSNYGYTF
TRBD1	TRBV2	few	TRBJ1-1	TGTGCCAGCAGTACTAACCCCCAGGGGGCCGAAACTGAAGCTTTCTTT	CASSTNPQGAETEAFF
NA	TRBV20-1	NA	TRBJ2-1	TGCAGTGCACCCCGGGTCGATGAGCAGTTCTTC	CSAPRVDEQFF
NA	TRBV7-9	NA	TRBJ1-1	TGTGCCAGCAGCTTAAATCAGGGTTACACTGAAGCTTTCTTT	CASSLNQGYTEAFF
TRBD1	TRBV28	NA	TRBJ2-7	TGTGCCAGCAGAACGGGACAGGGGCTCAACGAGCAGTACTTC	CASRTGQGLNEQYF
NA	TRBV18	NA	TRBJ2-1	TGTGCCAGCTCCCTCGGGGCCGGGAATGAGCAGTTCTTC	CASSLGAGNEQFF
NA	TRBV6-5	NA	TRBJ2-7	TGTGCCAGCAGGACTTCCGGGACGGCTACCTACGAGCAGTACTTC	CASRTSGTATYEQYF
NA	TRBV30	NA	TRBJ1-3	TGTGCCTGGGACGGTAACTCTCGAGCGGGAAACACCATATATTTT	CAWDGNSRAGNTIYF
NA	TRBV7-8	NA	TRBJ2-7	TGTGCCAGCAGCTTTGGCGAAGCATACTACGAGCAGTACTTC	CASSFGEAYYEQYF
NA	TRBV18	NA	TRBJ2-5	TGTGCCAGCTCACCACAATTCGTCCGGGGCCCTGGAGAGACCCAGTACTTC	CASSPQFVRGPGETQYF
NA	TRBV2	NA	TRBJ2-7	TGTGCCAGCAGAGGGGACGGGTCGTTGTACGAGCAGTACTTC	CASRGDGSLYEQYF
NA	TRBV7-6	few	TRBJ1-1	TGTGCCAGCAGCTTGACAGTGAACACTGAAGCTTTCTTT	CASSLTVNTEAFF
NA	TRBV19	NA	TRBJ1-3	TGTGCCAGTAGTATTACTTTTATCGAATGGATATTGGTCAGTGCAAACGCTGGAAACACCATATATTTT	CASSITFIEWILVSANAGNTIYF
TRBD1	TRBV7-8	NA	TRBJ1-2	TGTGCCAGCAGCTTAGAACAGGGGGATTATGGCTACACCTTC	CASSLEQGDYGYTF
TRBD2	TRBV2	once	TRBJ2-3	TGTGCCAGCAGCGAGGGTGGGACTAGCGGGGGGGCAACAGATACGCAGTATTTT	CASSEGGTSGGATDTQYF
NA	TRBV7-2	once	TRBJ1-5	TGTGCCAGCAGCTTAAGGGGCGGAGATCAGCCCCAGCATTTT	CASSLRGGDQPQHF
NA	TRBV7-9	NA	TRBJ1-6	TGTGCCAGCAGCTCAGATTGGAATTCACCCCTCCACTTT	CASSSDWNSPLHF
TRBD1	TRBV9	NA	TRBJ1-2	TGTGCCAGCAGAATGACAGGGGCGACCTATGGCTACACCTTC	CASRMTGATYGYTF
TRBD1	TRBV19	NA	TRBJ2-7	TGTGCCAGTAGTGCCGGGACAGAGGCCTACGAGCAGTACTTC	CASSAGTEAYEQYF
NA	TRBV19	few	TRBJ1-1	TGTGCCAGTAGGGCCTTAGACAACACTGAAGCTTTCTTT	CASRALDNTEAFF
NA	TRBV7-8	NA	TRBJ2-7	TGTGCCAGCAGCTTAGTCGGGGGGCCCTCCTACGAGCAGTACTTC	CASSLVGGPSYEQYF